A few counts support the clone carrying this T cell receptor beta chain. The antigen remains unidentified. The authors extracted RNA and reverse transcribed it into cDNA as the sequencing template. Sequenced by immunoSEQ multiplex PCR; TCRdb stores in-frame clones only, minus some. The table shows fewer than 250,000 clones, with around two fifths occurring only once. Treatment here: oral pan-JAK inhibitor, 5-10 mg twice daily. This entry comes from a study of CD8+ T cells in alopecia areata. Losses at the gene ends were 0 bases for V and 5 bases for J; bases not matched to a gene: 8. Germline V gives CDR1 SGDLS, CDR2 YYNGEE. This CDR3 is built from 16 residues. Study-wide results and limits: Greater clonality was observed in lesional scalp samples, especially alopecia totalis/universalis, versus normal scalp.

This sequence originates from a human donor with alopecia areata. The J gene is TRBJ2-5, the V gene TRBV9; 9 bases line up with TRBD1. Specimen: CD4+ T cells sorted from blood, collected between weeks 30 and 35, from a patient treated with tofacitinib. CDR3 DNA sequence: TGTGCCAGCAGCGTAGGACAGGGGGAGGTTTTGGAGACCCAGTACTTC. Translated, it gives CASSVGQGEVLETQYF.